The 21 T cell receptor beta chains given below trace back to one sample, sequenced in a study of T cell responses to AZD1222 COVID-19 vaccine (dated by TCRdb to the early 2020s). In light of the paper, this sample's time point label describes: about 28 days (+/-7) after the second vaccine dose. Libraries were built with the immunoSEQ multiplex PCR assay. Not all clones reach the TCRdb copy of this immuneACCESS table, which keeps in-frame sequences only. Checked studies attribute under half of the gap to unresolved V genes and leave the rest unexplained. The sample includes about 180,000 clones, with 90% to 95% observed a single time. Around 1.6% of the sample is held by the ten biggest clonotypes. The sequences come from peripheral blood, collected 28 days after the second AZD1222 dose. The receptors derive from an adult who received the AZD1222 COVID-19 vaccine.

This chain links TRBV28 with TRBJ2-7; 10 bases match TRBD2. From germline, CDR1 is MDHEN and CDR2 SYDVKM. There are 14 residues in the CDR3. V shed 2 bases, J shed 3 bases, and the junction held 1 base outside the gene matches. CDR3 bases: TGTGCCAGCAGTTTACGGACTAGCGGCTACGAGCAGTACTTC. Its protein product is CASSLRTSGYEQYF.

CDR3 sequence: CASSPPQSTEAFF. The CDR3 bases are TGTGCCAGCAGTCCCCCGCAGAGTACTGAAGCTTTCTTT. This rearrangement joins TRBV12-3 or TRBV12-4 to TRBJ1-1; D ambiguous. Trimming pared 5 bases from V and 5 bases from J, leaving 12 bases between. The CDR3 extends over 13 amino acids.

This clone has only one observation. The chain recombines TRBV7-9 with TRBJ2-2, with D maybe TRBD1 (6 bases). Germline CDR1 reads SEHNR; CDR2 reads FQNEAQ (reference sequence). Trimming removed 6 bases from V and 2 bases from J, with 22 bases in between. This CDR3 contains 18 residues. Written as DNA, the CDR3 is TGTGCCAGCAGACTAAATACCGGGACAAGTAATAACACCGGGGAGCTGTTTTTT. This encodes CASRLNTGTSNNTGELFF.

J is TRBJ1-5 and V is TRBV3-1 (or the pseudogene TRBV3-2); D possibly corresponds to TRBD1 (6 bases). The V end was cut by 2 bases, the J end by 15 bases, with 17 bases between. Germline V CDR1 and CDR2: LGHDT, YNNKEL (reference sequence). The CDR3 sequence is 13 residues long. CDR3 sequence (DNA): TGTGCCAGCAGCCAAACCAGGTCGGGACACAGGCATTTT. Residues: CASSQTRSGHRHF.

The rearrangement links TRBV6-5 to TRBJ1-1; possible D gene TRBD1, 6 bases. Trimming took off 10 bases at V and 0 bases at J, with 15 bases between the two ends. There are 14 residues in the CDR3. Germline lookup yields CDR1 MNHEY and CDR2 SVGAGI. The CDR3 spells CATQSGQMNTEAFF. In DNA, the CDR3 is TGTGCCACCCAAAGCGGACAGATGAACACTGAAGCTTTCTTT.

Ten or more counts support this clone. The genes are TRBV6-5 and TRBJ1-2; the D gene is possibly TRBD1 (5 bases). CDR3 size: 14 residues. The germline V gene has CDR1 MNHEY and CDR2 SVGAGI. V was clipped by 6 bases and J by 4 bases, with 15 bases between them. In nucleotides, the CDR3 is TGTGCCAGCAGCCTGATGGGCGGGGCCTATGGCTACACCTTC. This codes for CASSLMGGAYGYTF.

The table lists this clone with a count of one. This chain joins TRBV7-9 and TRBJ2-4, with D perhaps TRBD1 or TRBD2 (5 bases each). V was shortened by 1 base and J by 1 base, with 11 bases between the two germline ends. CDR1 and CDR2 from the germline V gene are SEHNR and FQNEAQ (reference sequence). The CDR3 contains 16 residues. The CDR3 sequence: CASSLGGAGAKNIQYF. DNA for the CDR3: TGTGCCAGCAGCTTAGGAGGGGCTGGGGCCAAAAACATTCAGTACTTC.

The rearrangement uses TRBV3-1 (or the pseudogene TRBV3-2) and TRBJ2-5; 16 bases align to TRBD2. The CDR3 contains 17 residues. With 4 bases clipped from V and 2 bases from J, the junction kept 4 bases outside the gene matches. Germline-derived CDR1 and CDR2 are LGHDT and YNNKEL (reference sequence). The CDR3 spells CASSLGLAGGNQETQYF. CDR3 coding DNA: TGTGCCAGCAGCCTGGGACTAGCGGGGGGGAATCAAGAGACCCAGTACTTC.

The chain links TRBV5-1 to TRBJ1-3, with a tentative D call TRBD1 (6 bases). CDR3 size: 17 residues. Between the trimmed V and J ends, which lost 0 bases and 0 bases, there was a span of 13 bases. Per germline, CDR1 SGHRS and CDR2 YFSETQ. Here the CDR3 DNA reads TGCGCCAGCAGCTTGGTTCCGGGACAAGACTCTGGAAACACCATATATTTT. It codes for CASSLVPGQDSGNTIYF. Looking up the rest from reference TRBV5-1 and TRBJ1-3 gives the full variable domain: KAGVTQTPRYLIKTRGQQVTLSCSPISGHRSVSWYQQTPGQGLQFLFEYFSETQRNKGNFPGRFSGRQFSNSRSEMNVSTLELGDSALYLCASSLVPGQDSGNTIYFGEGSWLTVV.

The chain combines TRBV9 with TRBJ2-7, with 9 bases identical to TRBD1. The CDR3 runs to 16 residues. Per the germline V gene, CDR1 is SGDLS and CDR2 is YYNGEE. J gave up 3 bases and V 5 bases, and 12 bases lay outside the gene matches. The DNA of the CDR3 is TGTGCCAGCAGTCCCTGGGGGGACAGGGAGTACTACGAGCAGTACTTC. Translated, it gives CASSPWGDREYYEQYF.

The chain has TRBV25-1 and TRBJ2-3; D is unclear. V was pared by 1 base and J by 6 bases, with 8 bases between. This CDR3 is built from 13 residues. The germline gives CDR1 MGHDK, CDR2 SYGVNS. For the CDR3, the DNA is TGTGCCAGCAGTGAATCTGGTCTCGATACGCAGTATTTT. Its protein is CASSESGLDTQYF. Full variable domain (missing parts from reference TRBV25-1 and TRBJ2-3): EADIYQTPRYLVIGTGKKITLECSQTMGHDKMYWYQQDPGMELHLIHYSYGVNSTEKGDLSSESTVSRIRTEHFPLTLESARPSHTSQYLCASSESGLDTQYFGPGTRLTVL.

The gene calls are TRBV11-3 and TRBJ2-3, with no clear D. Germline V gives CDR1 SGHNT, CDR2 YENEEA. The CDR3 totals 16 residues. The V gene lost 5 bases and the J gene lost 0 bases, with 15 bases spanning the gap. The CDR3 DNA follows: TGTGCCAGCAGCCCTACCATCGCCCGTAGCACAGATACGCAGTATTTT. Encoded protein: CASSPTIARSTDTQYF.

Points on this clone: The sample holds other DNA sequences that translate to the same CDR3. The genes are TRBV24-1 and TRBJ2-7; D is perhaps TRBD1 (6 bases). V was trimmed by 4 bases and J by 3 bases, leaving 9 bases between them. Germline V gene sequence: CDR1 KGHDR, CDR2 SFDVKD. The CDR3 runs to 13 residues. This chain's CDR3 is CATSDPDSYEQYF. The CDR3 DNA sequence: TGTGCCACCAGTGACCCGGACAGCTACGAGCAGTACTTC.

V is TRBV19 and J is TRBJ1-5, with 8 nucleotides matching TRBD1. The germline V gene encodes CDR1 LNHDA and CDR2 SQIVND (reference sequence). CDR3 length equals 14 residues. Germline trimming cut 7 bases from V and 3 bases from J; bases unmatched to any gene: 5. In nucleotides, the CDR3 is TGTGCCAGTATTGACAGGGGTTACAATCAGCCCCAGCATTTT. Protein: CASIDRGYNQPQHF.

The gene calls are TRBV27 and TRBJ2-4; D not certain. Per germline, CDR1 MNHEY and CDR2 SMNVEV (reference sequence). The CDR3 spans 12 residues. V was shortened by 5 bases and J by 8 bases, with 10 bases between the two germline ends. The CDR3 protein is CASSPRVDIQYF. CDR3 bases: TGTGCCAGCAGTCCTAGGGTTGACATTCAGTACTTC.

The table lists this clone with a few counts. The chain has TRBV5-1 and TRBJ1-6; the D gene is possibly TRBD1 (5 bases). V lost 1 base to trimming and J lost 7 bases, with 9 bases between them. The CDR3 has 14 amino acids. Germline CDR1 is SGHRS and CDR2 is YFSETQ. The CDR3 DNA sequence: TGCGCCAGCAGCTTGCTAGGGGCAAATTCACCCCTCCACTTT. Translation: CASSLLGANSPLHF.

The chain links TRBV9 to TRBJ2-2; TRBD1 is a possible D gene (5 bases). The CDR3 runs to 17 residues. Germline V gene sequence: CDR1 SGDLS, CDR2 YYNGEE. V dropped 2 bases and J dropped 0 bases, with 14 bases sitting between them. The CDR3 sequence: CASSVRTTKANTGELFF. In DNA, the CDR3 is TGTGCCAGCAGCGTCAGGACAACCAAAGCGAACACCGGGGAGCTGTTTTTT.

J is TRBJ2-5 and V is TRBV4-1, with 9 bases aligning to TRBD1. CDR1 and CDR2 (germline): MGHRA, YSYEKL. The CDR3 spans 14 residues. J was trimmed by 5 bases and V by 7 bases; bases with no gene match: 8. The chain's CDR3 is CASIPGQGRETQYF. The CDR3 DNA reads TGCGCCAGCATCCCGGGACAGGGCAGGGAGACCCAGTACTTC.

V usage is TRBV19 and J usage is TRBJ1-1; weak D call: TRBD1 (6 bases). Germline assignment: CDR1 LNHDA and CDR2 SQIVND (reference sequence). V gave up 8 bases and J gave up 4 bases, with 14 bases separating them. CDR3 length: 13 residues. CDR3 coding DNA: TGTGCCAGTGAAACGGGGGGGCGCACTGAAGCTTTCTTT. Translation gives CASETGGRTEAFF.

The CDR3 nucleotides are TGTGCCGGCCGGACAGGGGAAAATTCACCCCTCCACTTT. It translates to CAGRTGENSPLHF. The genes are TRBV30 and TRBJ1-6; 9 positions match TRBD1. Germline assignment: CDR1 GTSNPN and CDR2 SVGIG (reference sequence). This CDR3 has 13 amino acids. After removal of 8 bases from V and 7 bases from J, the junction contained 6 bases not matched to a gene.

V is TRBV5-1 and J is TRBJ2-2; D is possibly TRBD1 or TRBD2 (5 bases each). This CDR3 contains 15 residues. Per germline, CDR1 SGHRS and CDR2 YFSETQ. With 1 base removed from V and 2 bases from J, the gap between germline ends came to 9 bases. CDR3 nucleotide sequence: TGCGCCAGCAGCTTGTCGGGGACCAACACCGGGGAGCTGTTTTTT. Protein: CASSLSGTNTGELFF. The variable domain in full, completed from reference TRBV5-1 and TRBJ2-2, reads KAGVTQTPRYLIKTRGQQVTLSCSPISGHRSVSWYQQTPGQGLQFLFEYFSETQRNKGNFPGRFSGRQFSNSRSEMNVSTLELGDSALYLCASSLSGTNTGELFFGEGSRLTVL.